Below are 3 T cell receptor beta chains sequenced from a single sample in a study of blood T cells in healthy people across ages (dated by TCRdb to about 2015). Library construction relied on 5' RACE. Reads for this sample came from an Illumina HiSeq 2500. A second PCR of roughly 7 to 11 cycles was performed with a sample-barcoded 5' primer and a J-beta primer mix. TCRdb reprocessing: public reads trimmed at Q25 with fastp, clones called with MiXCR, in-frame beta chains kept. Rows matching on CDR3 protein sequence are summarized as one entry with the most common DNA and genes. A total of over 550,000 distinct CDR3 sequences appear in this sample, about 28% of them only once. The top ten constitute 15% to 18% of the sample. The sequenced material came from blood. All receptors derive from a woman older than 75 in good health.

The chain is built from TRBV30 and TRBJ1-1; a weak D match, TRBD1 (5 bases). The CDR3 loop spans 14 amino acids. With 3 bases removed from V and 1 base from J, the gap between germline ends came to 12 bases. Germline V gives CDR1 GTSNPN, CDR2 SVGIG (reference sequence). CDR3 in amino acids: CAWRFLGGNTEAFF. The DNA of the CDR3 is TGTGCCTGGAGATTTCTTGGGGGGAACACTGAAGCTTTCTTT.

V usage is TRBV7-3 and J usage is TRBJ2-5, with 7 bases matching TRBD2. The CDR3 loop spans 17 amino acids. Germline CDR1 is SGHTA and CDR2 is FQGTGA. The V gene end was trimmed by 5 bases and the J gene end by 11 bases; junction bases not matched to a gene: 23. In nucleotides, the CDR3 is TGTGCCAGCAGCCCCCGGCCAGGGAGGGGCTCCTACAATGAGCAGTACTTC. Amino acid sequence: CASSPRPGRGSYNEQYF.

This clonotype has a single count. The chain has TRBV20-1 and TRBJ2-5; 7 bases line up with TRBD2. The CDR3 loop spans 12 amino acids. Looked up from germline, CDR1 is DFQATT and CDR2 is SNEGSKA (reference sequence). Germline trimming cut 0 bases from V and 11 bases from J; bases unmatched to any gene: 6. CDR3 coding DNA: TGCAGTGCTAGAGACGGGGGGATCGGGCAGTACTTC. Translated, it gives CSARDGGIGQYF.